This note documents a single T cell receptor beta chain sequence. Its antigen remains unidentified. The CDR3 is made up of 13 amino acids. V shed 5 bases and J shed 3 bases, with 11 bases lying between them. The data were taken from a study of CD8 T cells in Susac syndrome. Study-wide results and limits: As the study acknowledged, the number of individuals in its TCR sequencing and HLA analysis was relatively small.

Reverse transcription of roughly 0.5 to 1 ug RNA was carried out with random hexamers. A multiplex approach, immunoSEQ multiplex PCR, amplified TCR beta CDR3 across 54 Vbeta and 13 Jbeta. TCRdb fed the immunoSEQ multiplex PCR reads into MiXCR, producing one record per CDR3 protein. The sample shows about 210,000 distinct CDR3 sequences, 95% of them seen only once. Sequencing targeted TCR beta in T cells from blood (CD8+ and CD4+). TEMRA cells underwent FACS enrichment and CD8+ and CD4+ T cells underwent negative isolation. The chain recombines TRBV12-3 or TRBV12-4 with TRBJ2-7; unclear D gene. Specimen: CD4+ T cells from PBMCs. The sequence came from a human donor with multiple sclerosis. Written as DNA, the CDR3 is TGTGCCAGCAGTCACCTGACGGACTACGAGCAGTACTTC. Its protein is CASSHLTDYEQYF.